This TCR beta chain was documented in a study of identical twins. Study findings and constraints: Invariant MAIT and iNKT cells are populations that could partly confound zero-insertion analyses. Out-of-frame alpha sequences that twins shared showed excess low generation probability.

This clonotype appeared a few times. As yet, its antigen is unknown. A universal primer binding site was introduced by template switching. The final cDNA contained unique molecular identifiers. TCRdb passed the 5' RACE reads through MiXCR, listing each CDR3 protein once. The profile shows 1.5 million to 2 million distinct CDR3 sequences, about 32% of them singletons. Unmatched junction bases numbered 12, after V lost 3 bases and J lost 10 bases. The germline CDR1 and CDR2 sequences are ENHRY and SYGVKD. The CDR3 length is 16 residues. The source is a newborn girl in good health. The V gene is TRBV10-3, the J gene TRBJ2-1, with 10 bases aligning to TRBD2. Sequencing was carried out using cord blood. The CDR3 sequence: CAISDQGQRGGEEQFF. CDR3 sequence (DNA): TGTGCCATCAGTGACCAGGGCCAGCGGGGGGGTGAAGAGCAGTTCTTC.